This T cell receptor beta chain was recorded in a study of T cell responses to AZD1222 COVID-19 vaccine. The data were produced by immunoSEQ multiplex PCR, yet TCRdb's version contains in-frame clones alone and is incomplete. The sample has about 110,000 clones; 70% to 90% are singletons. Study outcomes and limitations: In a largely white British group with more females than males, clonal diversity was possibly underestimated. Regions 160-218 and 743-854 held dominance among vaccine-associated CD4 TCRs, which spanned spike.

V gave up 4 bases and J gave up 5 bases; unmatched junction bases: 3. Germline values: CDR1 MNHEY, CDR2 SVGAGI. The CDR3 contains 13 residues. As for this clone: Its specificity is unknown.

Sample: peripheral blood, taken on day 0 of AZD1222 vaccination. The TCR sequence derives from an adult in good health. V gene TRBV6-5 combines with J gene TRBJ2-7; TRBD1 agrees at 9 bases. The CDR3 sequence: CASSLQGAHEQYF. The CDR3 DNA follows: TGTGCCAGCAGTTTACAGGGGGCCCACGAGCAGTACTTC.